This T cell receptor beta chain came from a study of PD-1 blockade in classical Hodgkin lymphoma. The study's findings and limits: A significant rise in TCR diversity was seen by C4D1 for CD4+ cells but not for CD8+ cells. The baseline diversity of complete responders showed similarity to that of newly diagnosed patients.

Clones were read by immunoSEQ multiplex PCR, and TCRdb kept only the in-frame ones, dropping some. The table records 40,000 to 50,000 clones, 86% of them present only once. Every patient experienced relapse after autologous stem cell transplantation, and brentuximab vedotin exposure varied. This clone appeared a single time. Antigen: not known. V gave up 4 bases and J gave up 2 bases, with 6 bases separating them. CDR3 length equals 12 residues. Germline CDR1 is SGHNT and CDR2 is YYREEE (reference sequence). The material was peripheral blood mononuclear cells (PBMCs), obtained before the second cycle of nivolumab. The receptor was derived from a human donor with classical Hodgkin lymphoma. This chain links TRBV5-4 with TRBJ1-1, with D unclear. The DNA of the CDR3 is TGTGCCAGCAGCGGGCGAAACACTGAAGCTTTCTTT. Protein sequence: CASSGRNTEAFF.